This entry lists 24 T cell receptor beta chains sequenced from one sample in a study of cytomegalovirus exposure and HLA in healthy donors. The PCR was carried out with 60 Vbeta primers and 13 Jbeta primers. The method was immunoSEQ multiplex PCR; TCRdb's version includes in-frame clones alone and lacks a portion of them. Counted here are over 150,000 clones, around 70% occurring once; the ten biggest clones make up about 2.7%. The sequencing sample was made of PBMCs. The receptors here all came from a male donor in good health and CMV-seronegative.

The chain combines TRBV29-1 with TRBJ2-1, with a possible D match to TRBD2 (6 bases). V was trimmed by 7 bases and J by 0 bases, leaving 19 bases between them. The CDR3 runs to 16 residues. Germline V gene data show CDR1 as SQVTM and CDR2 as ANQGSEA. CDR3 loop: CSAAGQPVSSYNEQFF. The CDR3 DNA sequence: TGCAGCGCTGCGGGGCAGCCGGTAAGCTCCTACAATGAGCAGTTCTTC.

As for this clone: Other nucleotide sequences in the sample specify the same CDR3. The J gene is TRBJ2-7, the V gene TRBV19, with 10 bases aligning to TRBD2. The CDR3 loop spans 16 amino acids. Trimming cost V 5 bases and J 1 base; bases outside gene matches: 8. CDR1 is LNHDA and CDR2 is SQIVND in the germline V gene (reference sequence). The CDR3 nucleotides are TGTGCCAGTAGTCGGCTTTGGACTAGCGGTTCCTACGAGCAGTACTTC. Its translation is CASSRLWTSGSYEQYF.

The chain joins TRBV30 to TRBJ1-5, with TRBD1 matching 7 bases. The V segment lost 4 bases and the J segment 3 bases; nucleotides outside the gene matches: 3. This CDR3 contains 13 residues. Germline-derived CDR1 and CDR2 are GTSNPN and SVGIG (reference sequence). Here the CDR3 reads CAWKGQPNQPQHF. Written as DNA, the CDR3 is TGTGCCTGGAAGGGACAGCCCAATCAGCCCCAGCATTTT. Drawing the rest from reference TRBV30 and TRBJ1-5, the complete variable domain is SQTIHQWPATLVQPVGSPLSLECTVEGTSNPNLYWYRQAAGRGLQLLFYSVGIGQISSEVPQNLSASRPQDRQFILSSKKLLLSDSGFYLCAWKGQPNQPQHFGDGTRLSIL.

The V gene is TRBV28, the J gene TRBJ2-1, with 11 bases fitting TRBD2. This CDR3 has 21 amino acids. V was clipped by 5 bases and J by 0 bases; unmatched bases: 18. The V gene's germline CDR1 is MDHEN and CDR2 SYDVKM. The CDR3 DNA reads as TGTGCCAGCAGTCCGATCTCCGGGACTAGCGGCCGGTGGGGCTCCTACAATGAGCAGTTCTTC. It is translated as CASSPISGTSGRWGSYNEQFF.

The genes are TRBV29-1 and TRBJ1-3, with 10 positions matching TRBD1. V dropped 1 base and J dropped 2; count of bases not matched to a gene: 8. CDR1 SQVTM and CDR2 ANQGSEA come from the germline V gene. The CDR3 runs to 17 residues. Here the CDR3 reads CSVEGGQGTETGNTIYF. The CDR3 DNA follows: TGCAGCGTTGAAGGGGGACAGGGGACCGAGACTGGAAACACCATATATTTT.

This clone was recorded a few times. The CDR3 coding sequence is TGTGCCAGCAGTTTATTTGGGCCAACCTACGAGCAGTACTTC. Amino acid sequence: CASSLFGPTYEQYF. The chain couples TRBV28 to TRBJ2-7; D is ambiguous. V dropped 1 base and J dropped 2 bases, with 9 bases sitting between them. Germline CDR1 and CDR2: MDHEN and SYDVKM. This CDR3 contains 14 residues.

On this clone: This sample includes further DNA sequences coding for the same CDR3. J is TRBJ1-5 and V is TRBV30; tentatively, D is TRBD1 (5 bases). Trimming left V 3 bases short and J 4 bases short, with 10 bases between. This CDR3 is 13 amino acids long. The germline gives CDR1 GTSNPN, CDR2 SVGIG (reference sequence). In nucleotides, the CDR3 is TGTGCCTGGAGAGGCCAGGGTAATCAGCCCCAGCATTTT. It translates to CAWRGQGNQPQHF.

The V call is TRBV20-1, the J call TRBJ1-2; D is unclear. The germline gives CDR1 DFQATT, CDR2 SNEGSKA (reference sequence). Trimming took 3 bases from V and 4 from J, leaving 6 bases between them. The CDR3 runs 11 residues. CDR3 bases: TGCAGTGCTAGTAACTCCTATGGCTACACCTTC. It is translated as CSASNSYGYTF.

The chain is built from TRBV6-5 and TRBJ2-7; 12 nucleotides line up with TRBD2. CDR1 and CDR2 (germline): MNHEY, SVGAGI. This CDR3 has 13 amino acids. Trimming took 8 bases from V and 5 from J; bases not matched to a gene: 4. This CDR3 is CASGLAGGDEQYF. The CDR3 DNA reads TGTGCCAGCGGGCTAGCGGGGGGGGACGAGCAGTACTTC.

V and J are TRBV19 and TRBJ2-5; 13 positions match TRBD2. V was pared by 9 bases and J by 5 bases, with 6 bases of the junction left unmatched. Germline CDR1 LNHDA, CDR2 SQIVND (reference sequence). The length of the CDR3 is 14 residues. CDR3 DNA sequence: TGTGCCAGAACTAGCGGGAGGGCCCTGGAGACCCAGTACTTC. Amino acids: CARTSGRALETQYF.

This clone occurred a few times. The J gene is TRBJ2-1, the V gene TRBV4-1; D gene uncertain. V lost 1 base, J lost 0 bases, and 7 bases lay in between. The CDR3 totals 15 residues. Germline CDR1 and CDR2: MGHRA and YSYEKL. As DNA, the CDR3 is TGCGCCAGCAGCCAAGCCCATCCCTCCTACAATGAGCAGTTCTTC. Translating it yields CASSQAHPSYNEQFF.

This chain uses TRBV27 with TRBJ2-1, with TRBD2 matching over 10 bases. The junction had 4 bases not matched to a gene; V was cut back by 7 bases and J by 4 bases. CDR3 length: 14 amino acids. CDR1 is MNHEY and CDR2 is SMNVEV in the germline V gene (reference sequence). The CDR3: CASTLAGAYNEQFF. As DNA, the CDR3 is TGTGCCAGCACCCTAGCGGGGGCTTACAATGAGCAGTTCTTC.

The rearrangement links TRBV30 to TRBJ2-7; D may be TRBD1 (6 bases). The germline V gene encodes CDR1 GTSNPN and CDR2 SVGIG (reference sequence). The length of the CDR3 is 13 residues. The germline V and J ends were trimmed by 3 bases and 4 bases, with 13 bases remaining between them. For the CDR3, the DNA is TGTGCCTGGAGGGGTAAGGGGGAGTACGAGCAGTACTTC. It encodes CAWRGKGEYEQYF.

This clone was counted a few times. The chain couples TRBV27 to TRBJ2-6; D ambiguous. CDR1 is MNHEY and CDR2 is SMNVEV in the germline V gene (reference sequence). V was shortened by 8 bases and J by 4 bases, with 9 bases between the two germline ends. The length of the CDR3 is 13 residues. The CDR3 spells CASLLAGANVLTF. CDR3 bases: TGTGCCAGCCTTTTAGCAGGGGCCAACGTCCTGACTTTC. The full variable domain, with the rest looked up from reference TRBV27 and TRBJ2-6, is EAQVTQNPRYLITVTGKKLTVTCSQNMNHEYMSWYRQDPGLGLRQIYYSMNVEVTDKGDVPEGYKVSRKEKRNFPLILESPSPNQTSLYFCASLLAGANVLTFGAGSRLTVL.

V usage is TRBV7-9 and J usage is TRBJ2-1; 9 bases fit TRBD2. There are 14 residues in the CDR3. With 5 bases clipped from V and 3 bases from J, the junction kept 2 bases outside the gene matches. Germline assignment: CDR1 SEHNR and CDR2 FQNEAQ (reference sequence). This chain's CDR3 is CASSRLADYNEQFF. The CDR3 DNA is TGTGCCAGCAGCCGACTAGCGGACTACAATGAGCAGTTCTTC.

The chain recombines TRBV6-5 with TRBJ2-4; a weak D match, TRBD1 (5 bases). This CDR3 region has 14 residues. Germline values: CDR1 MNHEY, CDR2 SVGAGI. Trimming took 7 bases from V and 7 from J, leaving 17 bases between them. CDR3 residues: CASTPRSSGNIQYF. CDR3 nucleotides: TGTGCCAGCACCCCCCGTTCCTCAGGGAACATTCAGTACTTC.

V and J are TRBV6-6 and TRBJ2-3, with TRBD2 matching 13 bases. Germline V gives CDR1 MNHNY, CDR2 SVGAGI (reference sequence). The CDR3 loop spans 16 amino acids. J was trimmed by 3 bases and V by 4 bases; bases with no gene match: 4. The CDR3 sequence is CASSFRTSGGTDTQYF. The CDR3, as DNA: TGTGCCAGCAGTTTCAGGACTAGCGGGGGAACAGATACGCAGTATTTT.

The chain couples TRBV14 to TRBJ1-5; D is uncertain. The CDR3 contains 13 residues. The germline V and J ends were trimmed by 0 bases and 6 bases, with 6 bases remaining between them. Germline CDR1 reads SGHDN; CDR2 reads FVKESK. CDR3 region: CASSQDYGQPQHF. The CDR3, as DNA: TGTGCCAGCAGCCAAGATTACGGTCAGCCCCAGCATTTT.

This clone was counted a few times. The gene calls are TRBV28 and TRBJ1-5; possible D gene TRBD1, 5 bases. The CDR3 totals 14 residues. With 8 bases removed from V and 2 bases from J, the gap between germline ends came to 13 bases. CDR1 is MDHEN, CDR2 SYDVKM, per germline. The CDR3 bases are TGTGCCAGCTCCCCAGGGTCCGGCAATCAGCCCCAGCATTTT. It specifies CASSPGSGNQPQHF.

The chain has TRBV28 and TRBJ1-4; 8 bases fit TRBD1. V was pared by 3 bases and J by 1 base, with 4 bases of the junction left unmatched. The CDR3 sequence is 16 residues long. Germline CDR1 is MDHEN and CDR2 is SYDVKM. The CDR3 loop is CASSFQGAGTNEKLFF. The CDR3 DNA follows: TGTGCCAGCAGTTTTCAGGGGGCGGGAACTAATGAAAAACTGTTTTTT. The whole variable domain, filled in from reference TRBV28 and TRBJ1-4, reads DVKVTQSSRYLVKRTGEKVFLECVQDMDHENMFWYRQDPGLGLRLIYFSYDVKMKEKGDIPEGYSVSREKKERFSLILESASTNQTSMYLCASSFQGAGTNEKLFFGSGTQLSVL.

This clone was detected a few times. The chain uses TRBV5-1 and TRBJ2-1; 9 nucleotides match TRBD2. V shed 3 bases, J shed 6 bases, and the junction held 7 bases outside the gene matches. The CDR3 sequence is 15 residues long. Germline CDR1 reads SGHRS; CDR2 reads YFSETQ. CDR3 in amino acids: CASSSPGLAGNEQFF. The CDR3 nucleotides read TGCGCCAGCAGCTCCCCGGGACTAGCAGGCAATGAGCAGTTCTTC.

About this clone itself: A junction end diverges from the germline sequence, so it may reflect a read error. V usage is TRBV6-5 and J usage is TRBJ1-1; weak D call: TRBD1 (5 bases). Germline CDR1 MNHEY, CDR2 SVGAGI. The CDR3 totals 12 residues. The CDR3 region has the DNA TGTACCAGCAGTATGGGGCGGTATGAAGCTTTCTTT. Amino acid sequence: CTSSMGRYEAFF.

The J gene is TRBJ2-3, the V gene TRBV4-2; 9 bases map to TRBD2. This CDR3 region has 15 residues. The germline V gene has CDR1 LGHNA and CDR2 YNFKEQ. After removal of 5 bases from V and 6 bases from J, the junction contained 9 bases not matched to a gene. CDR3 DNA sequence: TGTGCCAGCAGCATGGGCGGGAGGGCCGCGGATACGCAGTATTTT. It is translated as CASSMGGRAADTQYF.

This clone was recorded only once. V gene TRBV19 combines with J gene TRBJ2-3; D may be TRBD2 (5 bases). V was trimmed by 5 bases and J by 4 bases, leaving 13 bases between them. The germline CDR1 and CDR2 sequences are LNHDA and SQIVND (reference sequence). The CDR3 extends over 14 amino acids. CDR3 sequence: CASSFTHGADTQYF. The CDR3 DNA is TGTGCCAGTAGTTTCACCCACGGGGCAGATACGCAGTATTTT.